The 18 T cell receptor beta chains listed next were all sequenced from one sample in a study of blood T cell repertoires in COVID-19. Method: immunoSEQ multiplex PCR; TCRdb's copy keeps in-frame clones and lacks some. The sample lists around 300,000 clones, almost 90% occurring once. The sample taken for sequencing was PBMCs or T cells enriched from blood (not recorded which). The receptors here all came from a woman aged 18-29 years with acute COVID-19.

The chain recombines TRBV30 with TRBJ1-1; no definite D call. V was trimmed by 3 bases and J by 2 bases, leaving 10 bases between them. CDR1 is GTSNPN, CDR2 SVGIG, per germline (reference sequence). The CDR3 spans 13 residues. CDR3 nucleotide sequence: TGTGCCTGGAGCCCCCTAGTAAACACTGAAGCTTTCTTT. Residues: CAWSPLVNTEAFF.

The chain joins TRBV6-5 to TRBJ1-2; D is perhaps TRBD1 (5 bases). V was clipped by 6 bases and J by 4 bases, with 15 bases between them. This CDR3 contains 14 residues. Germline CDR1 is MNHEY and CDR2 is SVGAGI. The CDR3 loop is CASRVQDGGYGYTF. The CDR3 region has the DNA TGTGCCAGCAGGGTACAGGATGGTGGCTATGGCTACACCTTC.

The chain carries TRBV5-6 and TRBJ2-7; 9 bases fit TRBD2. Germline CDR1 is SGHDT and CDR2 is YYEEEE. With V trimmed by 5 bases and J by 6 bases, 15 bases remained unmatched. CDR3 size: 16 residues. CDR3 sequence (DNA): TGTGCCAGCAGTTTTTTGGGTAGCGGGAGTATCGGCGAGCAGTACTTC. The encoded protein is CASSFLGSGSIGEQYF.

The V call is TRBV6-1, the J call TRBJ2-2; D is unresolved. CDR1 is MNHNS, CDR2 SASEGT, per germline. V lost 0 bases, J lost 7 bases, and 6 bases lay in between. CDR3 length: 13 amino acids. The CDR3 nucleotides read TGTGCCAGCAGTGAAGCGCGTGGCGGGGAGCTGTTTTTT. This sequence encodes CASSEARGGELFF.

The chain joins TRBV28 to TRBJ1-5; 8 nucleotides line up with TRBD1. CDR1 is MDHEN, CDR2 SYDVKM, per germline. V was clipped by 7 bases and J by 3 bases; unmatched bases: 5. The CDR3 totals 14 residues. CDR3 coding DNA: TGTGCCAGCACCCGGACAGGGAACAATCAGCCCCAGCATTTT. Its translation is CASTRTGNNQPQHF.

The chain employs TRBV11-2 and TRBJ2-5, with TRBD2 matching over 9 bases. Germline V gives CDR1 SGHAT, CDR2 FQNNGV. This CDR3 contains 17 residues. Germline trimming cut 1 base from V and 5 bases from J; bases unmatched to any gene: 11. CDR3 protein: CASSLAGLAGGGETQYF. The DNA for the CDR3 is TGTGCCAGCAGCTTAGCCGGGTTGGCGGGAGGGGGGGAGACCCAGTACTTC.

For the CDR3, the DNA is TGTGCCAGCAGTCGGCCGGGACAGGGTGATCGGAACACTGAAGCTTTCTTT. Its translation is CASSRPGQGDRNTEAFF. The gene calls are TRBV28 and TRBJ1-1; 9 positions agree with TRBD1. The germline V gene encodes CDR1 MDHEN and CDR2 SYDVKM. V dropped 5 bases and J dropped 1; count of bases not matched to a gene: 11. The CDR3 extends over 17 amino acids.

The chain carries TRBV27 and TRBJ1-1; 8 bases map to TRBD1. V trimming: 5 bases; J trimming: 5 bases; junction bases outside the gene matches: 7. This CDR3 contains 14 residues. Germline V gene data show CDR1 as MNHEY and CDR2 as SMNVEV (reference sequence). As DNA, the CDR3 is TGTGCCAGCAGTCCCCGGACAGGGCGGACTGAAGCTTTCTTT. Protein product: CASSPRTGRTEAFF.

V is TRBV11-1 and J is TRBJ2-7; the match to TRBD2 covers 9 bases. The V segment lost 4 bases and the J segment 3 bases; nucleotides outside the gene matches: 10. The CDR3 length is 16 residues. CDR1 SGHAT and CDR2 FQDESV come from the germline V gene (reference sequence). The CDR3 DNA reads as TGTGCCAGCAGCTCTGATCCGGGACTAGCAGTCTACGAGCAGTACTTC. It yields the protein CASSSDPGLAVYEQYF. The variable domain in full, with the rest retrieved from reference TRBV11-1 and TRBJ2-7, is EAEVAQSPRYKITEKSQAVAFWCDPISGHATLYWYRQILGQGPELLVQFQDESVVDDSQLPKDRFSAERLKGVDSTLKIQPAELGDSAMYLCASSSDPGLAVYEQYFGPGTRLTVT.

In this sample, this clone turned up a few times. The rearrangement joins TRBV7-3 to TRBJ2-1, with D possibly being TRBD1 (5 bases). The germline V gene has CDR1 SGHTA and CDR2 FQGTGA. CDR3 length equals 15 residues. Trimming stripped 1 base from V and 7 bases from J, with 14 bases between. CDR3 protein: CASSLIGVKGNEQFF. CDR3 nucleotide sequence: TGTGCCAGCAGCTTAATAGGGGTAAAGGGGAATGAGCAGTTCTTC.

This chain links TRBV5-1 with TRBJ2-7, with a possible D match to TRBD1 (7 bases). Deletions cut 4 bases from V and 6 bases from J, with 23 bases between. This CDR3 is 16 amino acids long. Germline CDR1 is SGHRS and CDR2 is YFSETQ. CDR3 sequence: CASSHLRRDSWIEQYF. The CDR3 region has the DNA TGCGCCAGCAGCCACCTACGGCGGGACAGTTGGATCGAGCAGTACTTC.

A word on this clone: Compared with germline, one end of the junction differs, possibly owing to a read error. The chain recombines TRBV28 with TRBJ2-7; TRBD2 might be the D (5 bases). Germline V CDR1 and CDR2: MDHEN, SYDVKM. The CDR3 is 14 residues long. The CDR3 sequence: CASSSPRASNEQYF. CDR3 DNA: TGTGCCAGCAGTTCGCCGCGGGCCTCCAACGAGCAGTACTTC.

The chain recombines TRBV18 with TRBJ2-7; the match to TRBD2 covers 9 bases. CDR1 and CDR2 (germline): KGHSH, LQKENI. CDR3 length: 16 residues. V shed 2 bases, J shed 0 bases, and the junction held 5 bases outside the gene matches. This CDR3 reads CASSPSAGGNSYEQYF. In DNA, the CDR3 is TGTGCCAGCTCACCATCTGCGGGGGGGAACTCCTACGAGCAGTACTTC.

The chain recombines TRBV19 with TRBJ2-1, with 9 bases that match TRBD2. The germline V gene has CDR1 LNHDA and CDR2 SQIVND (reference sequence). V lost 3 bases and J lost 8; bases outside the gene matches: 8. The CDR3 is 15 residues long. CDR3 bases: TGTGCCAGTAGTATTCGTTCTAGCGGGGTCGATGAGCAGTTCTTC. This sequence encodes CASSIRSSGVDEQFF.

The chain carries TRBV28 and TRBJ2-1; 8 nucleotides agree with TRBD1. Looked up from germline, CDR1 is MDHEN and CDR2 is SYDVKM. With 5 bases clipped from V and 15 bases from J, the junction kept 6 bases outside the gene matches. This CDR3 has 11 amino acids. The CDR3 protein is CASSEDRATFF. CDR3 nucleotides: TGTGCCAGCAGTGAGGACAGGGCGACGTTCTTC.

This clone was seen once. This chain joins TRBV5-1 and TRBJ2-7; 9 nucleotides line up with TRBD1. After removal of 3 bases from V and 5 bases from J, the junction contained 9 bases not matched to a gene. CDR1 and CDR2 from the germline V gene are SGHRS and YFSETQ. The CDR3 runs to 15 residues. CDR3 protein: CASSWATGGVHEQYF. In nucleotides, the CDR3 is TGCGCCAGCAGCTGGGCGACAGGGGGAGTCCACGAGCAGTACTTC.

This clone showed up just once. The CDR3 protein is CASSLASIRDRGYEQFF. CDR3 DNA: TGTGCCAGCAGCTTAGCATCGATCAGGGACAGGGGTTACGAGCAGTTCTTC. This chain connects TRBV7-9 to TRBJ2-1, with TRBD1 identical over 10 bases. The V segment lost 0 bases and the J segment 10 bases; nucleotides outside the gene matches: 12. Germline CDR1 SEHNR, CDR2 FQNEAQ (reference sequence). The CDR3 consists of 17 residues.

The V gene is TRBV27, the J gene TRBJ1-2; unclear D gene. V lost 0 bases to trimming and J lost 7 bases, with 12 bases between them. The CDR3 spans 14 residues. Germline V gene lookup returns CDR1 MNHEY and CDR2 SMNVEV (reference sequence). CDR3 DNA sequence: TGTGCCAGCAGTTTATCCCTGACATTGGGTGGCTACACCTTC. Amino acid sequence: CASSLSLTLGGYTF.